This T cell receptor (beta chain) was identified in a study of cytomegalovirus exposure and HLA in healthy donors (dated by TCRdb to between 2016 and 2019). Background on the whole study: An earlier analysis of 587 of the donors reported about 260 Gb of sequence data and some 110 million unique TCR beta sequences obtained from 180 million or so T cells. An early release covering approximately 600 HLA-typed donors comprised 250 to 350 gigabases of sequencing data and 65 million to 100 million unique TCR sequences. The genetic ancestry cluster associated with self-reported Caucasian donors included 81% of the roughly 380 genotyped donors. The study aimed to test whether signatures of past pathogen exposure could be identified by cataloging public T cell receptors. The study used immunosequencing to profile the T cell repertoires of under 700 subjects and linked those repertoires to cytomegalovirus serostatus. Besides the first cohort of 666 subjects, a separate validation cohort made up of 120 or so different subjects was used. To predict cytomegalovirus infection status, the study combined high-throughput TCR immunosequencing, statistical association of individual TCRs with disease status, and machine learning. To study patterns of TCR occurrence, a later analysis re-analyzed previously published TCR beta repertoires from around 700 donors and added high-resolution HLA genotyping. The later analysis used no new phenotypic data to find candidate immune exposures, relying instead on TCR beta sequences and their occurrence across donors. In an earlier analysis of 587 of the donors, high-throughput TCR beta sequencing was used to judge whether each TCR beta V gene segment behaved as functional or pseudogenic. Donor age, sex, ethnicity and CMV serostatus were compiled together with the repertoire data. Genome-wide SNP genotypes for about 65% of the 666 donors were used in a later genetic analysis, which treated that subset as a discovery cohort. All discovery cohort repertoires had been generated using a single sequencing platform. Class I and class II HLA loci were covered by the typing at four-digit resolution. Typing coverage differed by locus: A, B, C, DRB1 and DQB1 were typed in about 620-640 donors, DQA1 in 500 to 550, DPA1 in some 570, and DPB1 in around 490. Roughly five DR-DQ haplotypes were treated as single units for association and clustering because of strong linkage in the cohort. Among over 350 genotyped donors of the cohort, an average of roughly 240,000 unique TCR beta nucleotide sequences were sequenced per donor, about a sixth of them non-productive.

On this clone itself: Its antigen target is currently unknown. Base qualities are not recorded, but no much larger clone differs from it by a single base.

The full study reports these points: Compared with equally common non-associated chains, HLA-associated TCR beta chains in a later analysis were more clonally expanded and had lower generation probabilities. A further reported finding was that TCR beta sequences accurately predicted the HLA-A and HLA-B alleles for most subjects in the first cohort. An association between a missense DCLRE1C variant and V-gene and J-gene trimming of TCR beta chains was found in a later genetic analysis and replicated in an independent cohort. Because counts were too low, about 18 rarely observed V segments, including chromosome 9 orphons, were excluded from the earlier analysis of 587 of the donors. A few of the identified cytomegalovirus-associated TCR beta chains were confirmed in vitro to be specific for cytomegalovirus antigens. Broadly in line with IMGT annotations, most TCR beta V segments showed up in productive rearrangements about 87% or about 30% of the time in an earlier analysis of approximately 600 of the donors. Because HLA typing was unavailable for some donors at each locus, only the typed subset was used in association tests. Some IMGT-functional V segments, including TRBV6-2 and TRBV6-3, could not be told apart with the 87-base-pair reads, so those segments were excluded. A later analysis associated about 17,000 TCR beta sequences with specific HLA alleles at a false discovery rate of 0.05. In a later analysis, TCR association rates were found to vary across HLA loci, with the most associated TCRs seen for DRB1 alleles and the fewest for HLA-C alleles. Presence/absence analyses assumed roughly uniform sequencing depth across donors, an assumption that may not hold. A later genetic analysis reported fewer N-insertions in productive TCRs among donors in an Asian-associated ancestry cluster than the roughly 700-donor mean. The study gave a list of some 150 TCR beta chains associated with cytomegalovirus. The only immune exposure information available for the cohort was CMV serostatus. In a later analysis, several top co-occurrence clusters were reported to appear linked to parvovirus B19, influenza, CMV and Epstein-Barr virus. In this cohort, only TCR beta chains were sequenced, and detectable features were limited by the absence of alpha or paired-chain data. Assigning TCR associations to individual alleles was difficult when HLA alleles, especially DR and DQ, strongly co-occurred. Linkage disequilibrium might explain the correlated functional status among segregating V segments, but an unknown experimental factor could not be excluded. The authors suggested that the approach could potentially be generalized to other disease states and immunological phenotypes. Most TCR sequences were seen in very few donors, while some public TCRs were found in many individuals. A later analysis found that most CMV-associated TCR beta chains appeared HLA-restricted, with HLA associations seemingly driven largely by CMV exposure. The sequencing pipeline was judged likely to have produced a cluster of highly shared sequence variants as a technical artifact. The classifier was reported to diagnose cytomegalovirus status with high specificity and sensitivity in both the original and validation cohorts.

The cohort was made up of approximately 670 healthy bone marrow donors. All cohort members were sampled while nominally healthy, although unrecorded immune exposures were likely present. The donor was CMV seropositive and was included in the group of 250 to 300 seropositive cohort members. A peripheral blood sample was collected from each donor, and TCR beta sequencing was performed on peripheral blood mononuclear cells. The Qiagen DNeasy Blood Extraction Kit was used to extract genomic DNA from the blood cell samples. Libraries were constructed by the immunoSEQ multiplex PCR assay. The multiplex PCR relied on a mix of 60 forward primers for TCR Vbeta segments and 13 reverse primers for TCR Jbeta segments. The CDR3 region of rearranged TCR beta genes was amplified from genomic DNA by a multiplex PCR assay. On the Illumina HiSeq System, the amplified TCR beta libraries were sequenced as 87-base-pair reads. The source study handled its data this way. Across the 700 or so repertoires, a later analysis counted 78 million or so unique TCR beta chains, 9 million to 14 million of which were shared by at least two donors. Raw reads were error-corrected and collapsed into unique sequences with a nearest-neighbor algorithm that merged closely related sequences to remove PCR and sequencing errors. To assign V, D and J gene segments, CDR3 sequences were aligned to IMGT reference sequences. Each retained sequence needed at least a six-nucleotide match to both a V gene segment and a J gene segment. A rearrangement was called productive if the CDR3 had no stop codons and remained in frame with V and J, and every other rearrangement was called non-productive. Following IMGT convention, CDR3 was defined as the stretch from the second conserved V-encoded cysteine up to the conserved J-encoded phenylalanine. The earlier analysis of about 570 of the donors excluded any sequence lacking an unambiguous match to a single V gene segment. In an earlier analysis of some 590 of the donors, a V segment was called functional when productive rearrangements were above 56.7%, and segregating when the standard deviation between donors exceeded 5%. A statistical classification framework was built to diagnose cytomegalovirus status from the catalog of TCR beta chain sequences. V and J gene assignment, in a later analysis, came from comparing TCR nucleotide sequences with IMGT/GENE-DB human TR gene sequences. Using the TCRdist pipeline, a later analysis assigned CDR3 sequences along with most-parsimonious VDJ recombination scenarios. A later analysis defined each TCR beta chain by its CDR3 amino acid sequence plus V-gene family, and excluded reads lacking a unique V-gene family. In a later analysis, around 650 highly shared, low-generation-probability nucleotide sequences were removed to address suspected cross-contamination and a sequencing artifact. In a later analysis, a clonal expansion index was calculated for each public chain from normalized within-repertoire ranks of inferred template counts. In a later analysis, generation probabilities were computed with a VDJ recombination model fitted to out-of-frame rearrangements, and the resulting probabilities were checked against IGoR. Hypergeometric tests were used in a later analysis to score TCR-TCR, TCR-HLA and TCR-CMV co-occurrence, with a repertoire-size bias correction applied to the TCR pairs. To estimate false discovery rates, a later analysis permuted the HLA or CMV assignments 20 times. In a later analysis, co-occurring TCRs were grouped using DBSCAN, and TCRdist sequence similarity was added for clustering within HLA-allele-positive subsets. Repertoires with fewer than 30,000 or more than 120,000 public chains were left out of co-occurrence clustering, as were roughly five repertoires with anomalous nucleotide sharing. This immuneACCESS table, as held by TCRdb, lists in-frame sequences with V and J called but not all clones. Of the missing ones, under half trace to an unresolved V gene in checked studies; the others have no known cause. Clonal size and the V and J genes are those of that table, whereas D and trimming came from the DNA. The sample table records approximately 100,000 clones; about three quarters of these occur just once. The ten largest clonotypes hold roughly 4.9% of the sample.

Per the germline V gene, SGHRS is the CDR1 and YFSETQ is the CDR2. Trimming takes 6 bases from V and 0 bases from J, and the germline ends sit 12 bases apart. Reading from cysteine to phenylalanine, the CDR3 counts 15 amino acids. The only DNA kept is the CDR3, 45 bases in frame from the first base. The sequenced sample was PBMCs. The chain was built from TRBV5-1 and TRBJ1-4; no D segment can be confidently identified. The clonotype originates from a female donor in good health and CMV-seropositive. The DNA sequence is TGCGCCAGCAAGCCGACGGGTGCAACTAATGAAAAACTGTTTTTT. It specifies CASKPTGATNEKLFF.